This T cell receptor beta chain was identified during a study of OX40 agonist ivuxolimab in advanced cancers. J was trimmed by 2 bases and V by 5 bases; bases with no gene match: 9. The CDR3 covers 15 residues. The germline CDR1 and CDR2 sequences are SEHNR and FQNEAQ (reference sequence). Profiled with immunoSEQ multiplex PCR; TCRdb holds only in-frame clones, not every one. The sample lists 60,000 to 75,000 clones, approximately 81% seen once, with approximately 1% in the top ten. The sequencing here drew on CD4+ or CD8+ T cells sorted from blood, taken in a trial of the OX40 agonist ivuxolimab. The receptor's source is an adult with an advanced solid tumor such as melanoma, head and neck, liver or kidney cancer. This sequence joins TRBV7-9 and TRBJ2-7; TRBD2 matches 7 bases. The DNA of the CDR3 is TGTGCCAGCAGCATAGGGGACGCGGGGGCCTACGAGCAGTACTTC. Its protein is CASSIGDAGAYEQYF.